Below are 17 T cell receptor beta chains sequenced from a single sample in a study of shared T cell receptors in the human thymus (dated by TCRdb to the early 2020s). The protocol used for the library was the immunoSEQ multiplex PCR assay. Not all clones reach the TCRdb copy of this immuneACCESS table, which keeps in-frame sequences only. Checked studies attribute under half of the gap to unresolved V genes and leave the rest unexplained. The sample table lists some 760,000 clones, 80% to 90% of them with a count of one. The ten top clones hold around 0.0099% of the sample. The same sample was also studied in work on human thymus T cells.

The sample was thymocytes. These receptors were obtained from a girl less than two years old with a congenital heart defect. Donor details come from another sample of the same person, matched by shared clones.

V is TRBV6-1 and J is TRBJ1-2; TRBD1 is a possible D gene (6 bases). Deletions cut 1 base from V and 2 bases from J, with 17 bases between. This CDR3 has 17 residues. Looked up from germline, CDR1 is MNHNS and CDR2 is SASEGT. For the CDR3, the DNA is TGTGCCAGCAGTGAAGTCACCAGGAGCGGGGGCAACTATGGCTACACCTTC. It yields the protein CASSEVTRSGGNYGYTF.

The chain has TRBV15 and TRBJ1-1, with D possibly matching TRBD1 (5 bases). Deletions cut 0 bases from V and 8 bases from J, with 10 bases between. This CDR3 has 13 amino acids. The V gene's germline CDR1 is LNHNV and CDR2 YYDKDF (reference sequence). The CDR3 nucleotides read TGTGCCACCAGCAGAGATCGCCAGGGAGAAGCTTTCTTT. Translating gives CATSRDRQGEAFF. The variable domain in full, completed from reference TRBV15 and TRBJ1-1, reads DAMVIQNPRYQVTQFGKPVTLSCSQTLNHNVMYWYQQKSSQAPKLLFHYYDKDFNNEADTPDNFQSRRPNTSFCFLDIRSPGLGDTAMYLCATSRDRQGEAFFGQGTRLTVV.

V is TRBV19 and J is TRBJ2-2, with 8 bases aligning to TRBD1. The CDR3 is 14 amino acids. Per the germline V gene, CDR1 is LNHDA and CDR2 is SQIVND (reference sequence). The V segment lost 10 bases and the J segment 4 bases; nucleotides outside the gene matches: 8. Written as DNA, the CDR3 is TGTGCCACTACTGACAGGGGCCGCACCGGGGAGCTGTTTTTT. Protein product: CATTDRGRTGELFF.

The chain couples TRBV5-1 to TRBJ1-1, with D perhaps matching TRBD1 (5 bases). V was trimmed by 0 bases and J by 6 bases, leaving 12 bases between them. CDR1 is SGHRS and CDR2 is YFSETQ in the germline V gene. The CDR3 consists of 14 residues. The CDR3 region is CASSLGFAGPEAFF. As DNA, the CDR3 is TGCGCCAGCAGCTTGGGTTTCGCGGGACCTGAAGCTTTCTTT. The full variable domain, its missing parts supplied by reference TRBV5-1 and TRBJ1-1, is KAGVTQTPRYLIKTRGQQVTLSCSPISGHRSVSWYQQTPGQGLQFLFEYFSETQRNKGNFPGRFSGRQFSNSRSEMNVSTLELGDSALYLCASSLGFAGPEAFFGQGTRLTVV.

Only a few counts were recorded for this clone. The chain joins TRBV18 to TRBJ1-2, with no clear D. V was clipped by 1 base and J by 4 bases, with 7 bases between them. The CDR3 runs 13 residues. Germline lookup yields CDR1 KGHSH and CDR2 LQKENI. The CDR3 loop reads CASSPRLSYGYTF. Written as DNA, the CDR3 is TGTGCCAGCTCACCACGTTTGAGCTATGGCTACACCTTC.

In this sample, this clone turned up once. The rearrangement uses TRBV5-1 and TRBJ1-1; no firm D call. CDR1 is SGHRS and CDR2 is YFSETQ in the germline V gene. The CDR3 runs 16 residues. The ends were cut back, 0 bases at V and 5 bases at J, with 17 bases in the middle. CDR3 sequence reads: CASSLDSTVNGTEAFF. The CDR3 DNA sequence: TGCGCCAGCAGCTTGGATTCTACCGTTAACGGGACTGAAGCTTTCTTT. The complete variable domain, with remaining parts taken from reference TRBV5-1 and TRBJ1-1, reads KAGVTQTPRYLIKTRGQQVTLSCSPISGHRSVSWYQQTPGQGLQFLFEYFSETQRNKGNFPGRFSGRQFSNSRSEMNVSTLELGDSALYLCASSLDSTVNGTEAFFGQGTRLTVV.

The rearrangement uses TRBV21-1 and TRBJ1-2; the table's TRBD1 call for D was not verified on the DNA. TRBV21-1 is shown as a pseudogene. This CDR3 spans 20 amino acids. CDR3 residues: CASSKALHLQVRGPNYGYTF. CDR3 nucleotide sequence: TGTGCCAGCAGCAAAGCGCTCCACCTACAAGTCAGGGGGCCTAACTATGGCTACACCTTC.

This clone was counted only a few times. One end of the junction fails to match germline, which may point to a read error. V usage is TRBV7-7 and J usage is TRBJ1-4; perhaps TRBD1 as D (5 bases). The CDR3 has 19 amino acids. Germline V gene lookup returns CDR1 SSHAT and CDR2 FNYEAQ (reference sequence). CDR3 DNA: TGTGCTAGCAGCCCTGACAGACCTACGAAGACTGCAACTAATGAAAAACTGTTTTTT. Translating gives CASSPDRPTKTATNEKLFF.

V usage is TRBV15 and J usage is TRBJ1-1; weak D call: TRBD1 (5 bases). The CDR3 contains 15 residues. Germline V gene lookup returns CDR1 LNHNV and CDR2 YYDKDF (reference sequence). Trimming shortened V by 3 bases and J by 5 bases, and 16 bases separated the two germline ends. This chain's CDR3 is CATSRGTGRGTEAFF. The CDR3, as DNA: TGTGCCACCAGCAGGGGGACTGGACGGGGTACTGAAGCTTTCTTT. Full variable domain (outside the CDR3, taken from reference TRBV15 and TRBJ1-1): DAMVIQNPRYQVTQFGKPVTLSCSQTLNHNVMYWYQQKSSQAPKLLFHYYDKDFNNEADTPDNFQSRRPNTSFCFLDIRSPGLGDTAMYLCATSRGTGRGTEAFFGQGTRLTVV.

This chain uses TRBV6-4 with TRBJ2-7, with a tentative D call TRBD2 (5 bases). The CDR3 runs to 14 residues. Trimming removed 5 bases from V and 3 bases from J, with 14 bases in between. Germline V lookup: CDR1 MRHNA, CDR2 SNTAGT. CDR3 sequence: CASSRRGLYYEQYF. The CDR3 nucleotides are TGTGCCAGCAGTCGTCGGGGTCTATACTACGAGCAGTACTTC.

This clone came up once. The chain links TRBV19 to TRBJ2-1; TRBD2 aligns across 14 bases. In germline, CDR1 is LNHDA, CDR2 SQIVND (reference sequence). This CDR3 spans 16 amino acids. The V gene end was trimmed by 5 bases and the J gene end by 9 bases; junction bases not matched to a gene: 9. The CDR3 nucleotides are TGTGCCAGTAGTGCCGTGACTAGCGGGGGGGCCGTTGAGCAGTTCTTC. This translates into CASSAVTSGGAVEQFF.

Here the CDR3 DNA reads TGTGCCAGCAGCCACACCGGGACAGGAGAAAACGGGGAGCTGTTTTTT. Its translation is CASSHTGTGENGELFF. The chain recombines TRBV14 with TRBJ2-2; 8 bases fit TRBD1. CDR1 is SGHDN and CDR2 is FVKESK in the germline V gene. Trimming removed 3 bases from V and 7 bases from J; junction bases left unmatched: 10. The CDR3 covers 16 residues.

The chain employs TRBV5-1 and TRBJ2-5; 9 bases match TRBD2. Looked up from germline, CDR1 is SGHRS and CDR2 is YFSETQ. V lost 5 bases and J lost 4; bases outside the gene matches: 9. This CDR3 contains 15 residues. CDR3 region: CASRPQRGVGETQYF. In nucleotides, the CDR3 is TGCGCCAGCAGACCCCAGCGGGGGGTCGGAGAGACCCAGTACTTC.

V is TRBV25-1 and J is TRBJ1-4; tentatively, D is TRBD1 (5 bases). Between the trimmed V and J ends, which lost 3 bases and 4 bases, there was a span of 12 bases. The germline V gene has CDR1 MGHDK and CDR2 SYGVNS. The CDR3 extends over 15 amino acids. The CDR3, as DNA: TGTGCCAGCAGTGAGCTCACAGGCATTAATGAAAAACTGTTTTTT. Encoded protein: CASSELTGINEKLFF.

The sample holds one count of this clone. The chain is built from TRBV27 and TRBJ1-1, with D uncertain. The CDR3 contains 13 residues. CDR1 MNHEY and CDR2 SMNVEV come from the germline V gene (reference sequence). Trimming cost V 3 bases and J 7 bases, with 12 bases left between them. The CDR3 region is CASSLAGRVEAFF. Here the CDR3 DNA reads TGTGCCAGCAGTTTGGCGGGGAGGGTTGAAGCTTTCTTT.

This chain links TRBV27 with TRBJ2-7; 9 positions agree with TRBD1. J lost 5 bases, V lost 2 bases, and 13 bases had no gene match. The CDR3 contains 17 residues. Germline CDR1 reads MNHEY; CDR2 reads SMNVEV (reference sequence). The CDR3, as DNA: TGTGCCAGCAGTTTAGTTTATTGGGACAGGGATGTCCACGAGCAGTACTTC. It codes for CASSLVYWDRDVHEQYF.

DNA for the CDR3: TGTGCCAGCAGTTACCTAGGGGATAGGGGAAACACCATATATTTT. Translation: CASSYLGDRGNTIYF. The V and J genes are TRBV28 and TRBJ1-3; D possibly corresponds to TRBD1 (5 bases). The CDR3 spans 15 residues. Germline CDR1 MDHEN, CDR2 SYDVKM. V lost 4 bases, J lost 4 bases, and 14 bases lay in between. Using reference TRBV28 and TRBJ1-3 for the parts outside the CDR3, the full variable domain is DVKVTQSSRYLVKRTGEKVFLECVQDMDHENMFWYRQDPGLGLRLIYFSYDVKMKEKGDIPEGYSVSREKKERFSLILESASTNQTSMYLCASSYLGDRGNTIYFGEGSWLTVV.